These 19 T cell receptor beta chains were sequenced from one sample in a study of blood T cell repertoires in COVID-19. Repertoires were generated with immunoSEQ multiplex PCR, while TCRdb's copy carries only in-frame clones and drops some. This sample has about 150,000 clones, with around 82% found just once. The sequenced sample consisted of peripheral blood. These receptors originate from a woman in her forties or fifties with acute or convalescent COVID-19.

This sequence joins TRBV5-1 and TRBJ2-1; no reliable D call. V was pared by 4 bases and J by 5 bases, with 4 bases between. This CDR3 is built from 11 residues. Per the germline V gene, CDR1 is SGHRS and CDR2 is YFSETQ. CDR3 in DNA: TGCGCCAGCAGCCCTGACAATGAGCAGTTCTTC. It translates to CASSPDNEQFF.

The chain carries TRBV7-2 and TRBJ2-1; a possible D gene is TRBD2 (5 bases). The CDR3 runs to 14 residues. Germline V lookup: CDR1 SGHTA, CDR2 FQGNSA. Trimming removed 3 bases at V and 3 bases at J, with 9 bases between. The chain's CDR3 is CASSFLAGYNEQFF. As DNA, the CDR3 is TGTGCCAGCAGCTTCCTAGCCGGCTACAATGAGCAGTTCTTC. Using reference TRBV7-2 and TRBJ2-1 for the parts outside the CDR3, the full variable domain is GAGVSQSPSNKVTEKGKDVELRCDPISGHTALYWYRQSLGQGLEFLIYFQGNSAPDKSGLPSDRFSAERTGGSVSTLTIQRTQQEDSAVYLCASSFLAGYNEQFFGPGTRLTVL.

The chain links TRBV4-1 to TRBJ2-3; 11 positions agree with TRBD1. The CDR3 spans 14 residues. Germline CDR1 MGHRA, CDR2 YSYEKL. Trimming removed 4 bases from V and 4 bases from J; junction bases left unmatched: 1. The CDR3 here is CASSPGQGADTQYF. CDR3 sequence (DNA): TGCGCCAGCAGCCCGGGACAGGGGGCAGATACGCAGTATTTT.

The chain is built from TRBV19 and TRBJ2-3; 7 bases fit TRBD1. The length of the CDR3 is 16 residues. The germline gives CDR1 LNHDA, CDR2 SQIVND (reference sequence). V was pared by 3 bases and J by 0 bases, with 6 bases of the junction left unmatched. The CDR3 loop reads CASSILQTGSTDTQYF. For the CDR3, the DNA is TGTGCCAGTAGTATCCTCCAGACAGGGAGCACAGATACGCAGTATTTT.

The V and J genes are TRBV3-1 (or the pseudogene TRBV3-2) and TRBJ1-1, with TRBD1 identical over 10 bases. This CDR3 comprises 14 residues. Germline CDR1 is LGHDT and CDR2 is YNNKEL (reference sequence). V trimming: 4 bases; J trimming: 5 bases; junction bases outside the gene matches: 4. The CDR3 protein is CASSRRDRGTEAFF. CDR3 coding DNA: TGTGCCAGCAGCCGACGGGACAGGGGTACTGAAGCTTTCTTT.

This clone was found a few times. This chain's CDR3 is CASTRTSGGSDTQYF. As DNA, the CDR3 is TGTGCCAGCACTCGGACTAGCGGGGGATCGGATACGCAGTATTTT. This sequence joins TRBV4-2 and TRBJ2-3; 13 nucleotides agree with TRBD2. Germline CDR1 LGHNA, CDR2 YNFKEQ. Trimming removed 7 bases from V and 6 bases from J; junction bases left unmatched: 7. There are 15 residues in the CDR3.

This clone has a single count. The chain recombines TRBV11-3 with TRBJ1-3; possible D gene TRBD1, 6 bases. The CDR3 is made up of 13 amino acids. Trimming took 8 bases from V and 0 from J, leaving 8 bases between them. The germline gives CDR1 SGHNT, CDR2 YENEEA. The CDR3 protein is CASSGDSGNTIYF. As DNA, the CDR3 is TGTGCCAGCTCAGGGGACTCTGGAAACACCATATATTTT.

This CDR3 is CASSLGANSYPMNTEAFF. DNA of the CDR3: TGTGCCAGCAGCTTAGGTGCAAACAGCTATCCAATGAACACTGAAGCTTTCTTT. The V call is TRBV7-2, the J call TRBJ1-1; D gene ambiguous. The CDR3 is made up of 18 amino acids. Per germline, CDR1 SGHTA and CDR2 FQGNSA. Trimming removed 1 base from V and 0 bases from J, with 18 bases in between.

This clone was detected only a few times. The chain carries TRBV24-1 and TRBJ2-3; perhaps TRBD2 as D (6 bases). The CDR3 extends over 13 amino acids. V lost 4 bases, J lost 6 bases, and 10 bases lay in between. Germline V gene sequence: CDR1 KGHDR, CDR2 SFDVKD. CDR3: CATSEGGRDTQYF. CDR3 sequence (DNA): TGTGCCACCAGTGAGGGGGGAAGGGATACGCAGTATTTT.

J is TRBJ1-4 and V is TRBV19; D is possibly TRBD1 (5 bases). V lost 5 bases, J lost 7 bases, and 11 bases lay in between. CDR1 and CDR2 (germline): LNHDA, SQIVND (reference sequence). This CDR3 contains 13 residues. The DNA of the CDR3 is TGTGCCAGTAGTTTCGGCAGGGCTGAAAAACTGTTTTTT. Protein sequence: CASSFGRAEKLFF.

The chain joins TRBV3-1 (or the pseudogene TRBV3-2) to TRBJ2-3; 7 bases are a match to TRBD1. V was pared by 4 bases and J by 0 bases, with 4 bases of the junction left unmatched. The CDR3 loop spans 15 amino acids. Germline CDR1 and CDR2: LGHDT and YNNKEL (reference sequence). The DNA of the CDR3 is TGTGCCAGCAGCCCCCGGACAGGAAGCACAGATACGCAGTATTTT. It encodes CASSPRTGSTDTQYF.

This sequence joins TRBV9 and TRBJ2-7; tentative D call: TRBD2 (6 bases). From germline, CDR1 is SGDLS and CDR2 YYNGEE. CDR3 size: 13 residues. V shed 1 base and J shed 6 bases, with 11 bases lying between them. The CDR3 loop reads CASSVLPAGEQYF. CDR3 nucleotide sequence: TGTGCCAGCAGCGTACTTCCAGCGGGCGAGCAGTACTTC.

The chain links TRBV5-1 to TRBJ1-4, with D possibly TRBD1 on 5 matching bases. The CDR3 is 15 amino acids. Germline V gene sequence: CDR1 SGHRS, CDR2 YFSETQ. V shed 0 bases and J shed 1 base, with 7 bases lying between them. The DNA of the CDR3 is TGCGCCAGCAGCTTGGCGGGGGTAACTAATGAAAAACTGTTTTTT. As protein: CASSLAGVTNEKLFF.

The chain employs TRBV7-2 and TRBJ2-6, with D unresolved. V was pared by 5 bases and J by 0 bases, with 5 bases between. Germline loops: CDR1 SGHTA, CDR2 FQGNSA. The CDR3 contains 14 residues. CDR3 residues: CASSPSSGANVLTF. CDR3 bases: TGTGCCAGCAGCCCTTCCTCTGGGGCCAACGTCCTGACTTTC.

The rearrangement joins TRBV30 to TRBJ1-5, with 8 nucleotides matching TRBD1. The V segment lost 4 bases and the J segment 5 bases; nucleotides outside the gene matches: 7. CDR1 is GTSNPN, CDR2 SVGIG, per germline (reference sequence). This CDR3 is 14 amino acids long. CDR3 amino acids: CAWKGQASDQPQHF. CDR3 in DNA: TGTGCCTGGAAGGGACAGGCTTCAGATCAGCCCCAGCATTTT.

The genes are TRBV7-2 and TRBJ1-5; maybe TRBD1 (5 bases). V gave up 5 bases and J gave up 1 base, with 12 bases separating them. CDR1 SGHTA and CDR2 FQGNSA come from the germline V gene. The CDR3 runs 15 residues. The CDR3 DNA reads TGTGCCAGCAGCCGGGGGGGGGACAGCAATCAGCCCCAGCATTTT. Its translation: CASSRGGDSNQPQHF.

This chain uses TRBV28 with TRBJ1-2, with 7 bases fitting TRBD1. The CDR3 sequence is 13 residues long. CDR1 MDHEN and CDR2 SYDVKM come from the germline V gene. V shed 9 bases, J shed 1 base, and the junction held 5 bases outside the gene matches. This chain's CDR3 is CASTQGGNYGYTF. As DNA, the CDR3 is TGTGCCAGTACCCAGGGGGGTAACTATGGCTACACCTTC.

The V gene is TRBV29-1, the J gene TRBJ2-7; 7 bases are a match to TRBD1. With V trimmed by 4 bases and J by 3 bases, 0 bases remained unmatched. The V gene's germline CDR1 is SQVTM and CDR2 ANQGSEA. The CDR3 is 11 amino acids. The CDR3, as DNA: TGCAGCGTTGGGGACAGCTACGAGCAGTACTTC. Protein product: CSVGDSYEQYF.

This clone was found a few times. The V and J genes are TRBV10-1 and TRBJ1-6; no clear D. The CDR3 is 17 amino acids. The V end lost 7 bases, the J end lost 1 base, and 17 bases lay between the germline ends. Germline CDR1 and CDR2: WNHNN and SYGVQD (reference sequence). As DNA, the CDR3 is TGCGCCAGCACCCCCGGGGTTGCGTGGTCCTATAATTCACCCCTCCACTTT. Protein product: CASTPGVAWSYNSPLHF.